Below, 14 T cell receptor beta chains from the same sample are listed, as sequenced in a study of blood T cell repertoires in COVID-19. Profiled with immunoSEQ multiplex PCR; TCRdb holds only in-frame clones, not every one. The data contain about 53,000 clones, over 70% of them singletons. Material for sequencing was peripheral blood. These receptors came from a human donor with active or convalescent COVID-19. The donor label of this sample is uncertain.

For the CDR3, the DNA is TGTGCCAGCAGCGTAGCCCAGGGGCTAGACACTGAAGCTTTCTTT. Translated, it gives CASSVAQGLDTEAFF. The rearrangement uses TRBV9 and TRBJ1-1; possibly TRBD1 for D (6 bases). The V end lost 0 bases, the J end lost 3 bases, and 12 bases lay between the germline ends. This CDR3 spans 15 amino acids. Germline values: CDR1 SGDLS, CDR2 YYNGEE.

The chain recombines TRBV20-1 with TRBJ2-3; D remains unclear. The CDR3 totals 15 residues. Trimming stripped 3 bases from V and 4 bases from J, with 17 bases between. Germline CDR1 reads DFQATT; CDR2 reads SNEGSKA (reference sequence). Written as DNA, the CDR3 is TGCAGTGCTAGTGGGCCCACCTCACACGCAGATACGCAGTATTTT. Residues: CSASGPTSHADTQYF.

This chain connects TRBV28 to TRBJ1-1, with no clear D. Germline-derived CDR1 and CDR2 are MDHEN and SYDVKM. The CDR3 totals 15 residues. The V end was cut by 2 bases, the J end by 2 bases, with 12 bases between. The CDR3 is CASSLPGLVNTEAFF. In DNA form, the CDR3 reads TGTGCCAGCAGTTTACCAGGCCTGGTAAACACTGAAGCTTTCTTT.

V usage is TRBV2 and J usage is TRBJ1-1, with a possible D match to TRBD1 (5 bases). Germline V CDR1 and CDR2: SNHLY, FYNNEI. Trimming pared 1 base from V and 5 bases from J, leaving 11 bases between. CDR3 length equals 14 residues. Here the CDR3 DNA reads TGTGCCAGCAGTGAAGTAGGCAGGGTGACTGAAGCTTTCTTT. It specifies CASSEVGRVTEAFF. Combining the CDR3 with reference TRBV2 and TRBJ1-1 gives the whole variable domain EPEVTQTPSHQVTQMGQEVILRCVPISNHLYFYWYRQILGQKVEFLVSFYNNEISEKSEIFDDQFSVERPDGSNFTLKIRSTKLEDSAMYFCASSEVGRVTEAFFGQGTRLTVV.

V usage is TRBV9 and J usage is TRBJ2-5, with a possible D match to TRBD2 (6 bases). V dropped 5 bases and J dropped 5 bases, with 10 bases sitting between them. Germline assignment: CDR1 SGDLS and CDR2 YYNGEE. This CDR3 spans 12 amino acids. The CDR3 nucleotides read TGTGCCAGCAGGGGGGGAAGCGAGACCCAGTACTTC. This sequence encodes CASRGGSETQYF.

The gene calls are TRBV7-2 and TRBJ1-4; TRBD1 aligns across 7 bases. The CDR3 is 16 amino acids. Germline V gene data show CDR1 as SGHTA and CDR2 as FQGNSA. Trimming cost V 5 bases and J 4 bases; bases outside gene matches: 10. CDR3 loop: CASSPLNWDSNEKLFF. The CDR3 nucleotides are TGTGCCAGCAGCCCCTTAAACTGGGACAGTAATGAAAAACTGTTTTTT.

The chain combines TRBV4-1 with TRBJ2-7, with D tentatively TRBD1 (8 bases). Trimming left V 2 bases short and J 5 bases short, with 19 bases between. Germline V gives CDR1 MGHRA, CDR2 YSYEKL. The CDR3 covers 16 residues. CDR3 region: CASSQRQGRAVNEQYF. In DNA form, the CDR3 reads TGCGCCAGCAGCCAAAGACAGGGGAGGGCGGTGAACGAGCAGTACTTC.

By sample fraction, this clone is large. This chain uses TRBV6-5 with TRBJ2-2; 7 positions match TRBD1. Per germline, CDR1 MNHEY and CDR2 SVGAGI. The junction had 7 bases not matched to a gene; V was cut back by 2 bases and J by 4 bases. This CDR3 has 16 amino acids. CDR3 region: CASSYPQGVGTGELFF. For the CDR3, the DNA is TGTGCCAGCAGTTACCCCCAGGGGGTAGGCACCGGGGAGCTGTTTTTT.

The rearrangement links TRBV9 to TRBJ2-6, with 8 positions matching TRBD2. The V gene end was trimmed by 0 bases and the J gene end by 2 bases; junction bases not matched to a gene: 7. This CDR3 comprises 18 residues. Germline loops: CDR1 SGDLS, CDR2 YYNGEE. In nucleotides, the CDR3 is TGTGCCAGCAGCGTAGATGCGGGAGGCTTGGCTGGGGCCAACGTCCTGACTTTC. Translating it yields CASSVDAGGLAGANVLTF.

This clone was seen more than once but under ten times. The genes are TRBV9 and TRBJ2-5, with 12 bases matching TRBD1. Per the germline V gene, CDR1 is SGDLS and CDR2 is YYNGEE. Trimming at V came to 6 bases and at J to 4 bases, leaving 10 bases not matched to a gene. The CDR3 is made up of 16 amino acids. The CDR3 here is CASTPPRGQGAETQYF. In nucleotides, the CDR3 is TGTGCCAGCACCCCCCCCCGGGGACAGGGGGCAGAGACCCAGTACTTC. Variable domain in full (rest from reference TRBV9 and TRBJ2-5): DSGVTQTPKHLITATGQRVTLRCSPRSGDLSVYWYQQSLDQGLQFLIQYYNGEERAKGNILERFSAQQFPDLHSELNLSSLELGDSALYFCASTPPRGQGAETQYFGPGTRLLVL.

The chain joins TRBV2 to TRBJ2-4; 7 bases are shared with TRBD2. CDR3 length equals 12 residues. Germline lookup yields CDR1 SNHLY and CDR2 FYNNEI. V shed 10 bases and J 7 bases; nucleotides not matched to a gene: 7. The CDR3 is CANGLEGNIQYF. The CDR3 DNA follows: TGTGCCAACGGACTAGAGGGGAACATTCAGTACTTC. The full variable domain, in which reference TRBV2 and TRBJ2-4 provide the parts outside the CDR3, is EPEVTQTPSHQVTQMGQEVILRCVPISNHLYFYWYRQILGQKVEFLVSFYNNEISEKSEIFDDQFSVERPDGSNFTLKIRSTKLEDSAMYFCANGLEGNIQYFGAGTRLSVL.

The chain employs TRBV7-2 and TRBJ1-4; maybe TRBD1 (6 bases). The V and J ends lost 5 bases and 5 bases respectively, with 12 bases between them. The CDR3 extends over 14 amino acids. Germline lookup yields CDR1 SGHTA and CDR2 FQGNSA. The CDR3, as DNA: TGTGCCAGCAGCCTACCTGACAGGAATGAAAAACTGTTTTTT. This gives the protein CASSLPDRNEKLFF.

The chain uses TRBV12-3 or TRBV12-4 and TRBJ1-6; weak D call: TRBD1 (5 bases). CDR3 size: 12 residues. Between the trimmed V and J ends, which lost 5 bases and 14 bases, there was a span of 13 bases. The CDR3: CASSPGGSALHF. The CDR3 nucleotides are TGTGCCAGCAGTCCCGGGGGTTCGGCCCTCCACTTT.

The chain carries TRBV7-2 and TRBJ1-1; D unclear. The CDR3 is 11 amino acids. V lost 5 bases, J lost 3 bases, and 4 bases lay in between. Germline lookup yields CDR1 SGHTA and CDR2 FQGNSA. The chain's CDR3 is CASSPDTEAFF. The CDR3 DNA reads TGTGCCAGCAGCCCCGACACTGAAGCTTTCTTT.